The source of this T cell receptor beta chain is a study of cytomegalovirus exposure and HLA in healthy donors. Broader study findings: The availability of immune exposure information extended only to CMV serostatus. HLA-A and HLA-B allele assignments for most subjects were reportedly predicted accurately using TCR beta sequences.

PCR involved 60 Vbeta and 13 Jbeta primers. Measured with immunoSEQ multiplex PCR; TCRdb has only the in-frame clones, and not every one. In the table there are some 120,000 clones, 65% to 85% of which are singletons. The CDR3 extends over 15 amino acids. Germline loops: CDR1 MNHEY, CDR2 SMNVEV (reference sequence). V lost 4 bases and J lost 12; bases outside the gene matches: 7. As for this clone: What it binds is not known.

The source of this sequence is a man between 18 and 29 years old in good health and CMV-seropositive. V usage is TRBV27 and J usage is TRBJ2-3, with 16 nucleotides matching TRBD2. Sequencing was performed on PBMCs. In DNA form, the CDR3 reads TGTGCCAGCAGTTCCGGGACTAGCGGGGGGGGCCCACAGTATTTT. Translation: CASSSGTSGGGPQYF.